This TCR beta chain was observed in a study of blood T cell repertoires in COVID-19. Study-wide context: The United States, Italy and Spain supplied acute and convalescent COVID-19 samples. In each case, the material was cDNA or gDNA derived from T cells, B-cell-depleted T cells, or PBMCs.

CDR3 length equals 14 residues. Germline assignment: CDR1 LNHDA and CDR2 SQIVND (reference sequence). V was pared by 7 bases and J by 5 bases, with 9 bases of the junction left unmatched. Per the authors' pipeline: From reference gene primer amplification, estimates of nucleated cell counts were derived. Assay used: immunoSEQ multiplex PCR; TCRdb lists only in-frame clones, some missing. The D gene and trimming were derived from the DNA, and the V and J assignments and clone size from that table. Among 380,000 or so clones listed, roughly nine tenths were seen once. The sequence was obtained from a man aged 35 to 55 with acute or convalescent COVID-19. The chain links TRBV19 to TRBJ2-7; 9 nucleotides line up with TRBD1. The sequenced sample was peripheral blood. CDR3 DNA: TGTGCCAGTACTAAACAGGGGGCTTTTGACGAGCAGTACTTC. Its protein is CASTKQGAFDEQYF. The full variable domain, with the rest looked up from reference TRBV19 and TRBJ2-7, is DGGITQSPKYLFRKEGQNVTLSCEQNLNHDAMYWYRQDPGQGLRLIYYSQIVNDFQKGDIAEGYSVSREKKESFPLTVTSAQKNPTAFYLCASTKQGAFDEQYFGPGTRLTVT.